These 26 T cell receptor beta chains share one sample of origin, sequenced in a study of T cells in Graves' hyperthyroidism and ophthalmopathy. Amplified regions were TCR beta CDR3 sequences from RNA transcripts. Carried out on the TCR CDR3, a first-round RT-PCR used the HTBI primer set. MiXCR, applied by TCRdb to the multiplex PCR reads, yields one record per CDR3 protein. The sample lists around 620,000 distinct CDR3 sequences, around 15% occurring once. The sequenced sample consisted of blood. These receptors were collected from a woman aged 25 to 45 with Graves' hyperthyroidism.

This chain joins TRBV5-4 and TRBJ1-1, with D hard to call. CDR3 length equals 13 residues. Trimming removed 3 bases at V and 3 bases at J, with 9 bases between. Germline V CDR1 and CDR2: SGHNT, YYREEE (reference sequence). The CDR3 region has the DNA TGTGCCAGCAGCTCGCCAGTCGACACTGAAGCTTTCTTT. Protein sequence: CASSSPVDTEAFF.

CDR3 DNA: TGTGCCAGCAGTTTTCCCGCCCTCTGGACTGAAGCTTTCTTT. It encodes CASSFPALWTEAFF. The chain has TRBV6-2 or TRBV6-3 and TRBJ1-1; D is uncertain. Germline V gives CDR1 MNHEY, CDR2 SVGEGT. Trimming pared 4 bases from V and 5 bases from J, leaving 14 bases between. This CDR3 comprises 14 residues.

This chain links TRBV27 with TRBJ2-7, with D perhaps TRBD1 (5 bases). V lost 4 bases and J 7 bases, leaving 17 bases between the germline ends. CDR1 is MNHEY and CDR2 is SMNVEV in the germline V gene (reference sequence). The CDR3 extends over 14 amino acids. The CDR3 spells CASSSRTGVWEQYF. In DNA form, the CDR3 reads TGTGCCAGCAGTTCACGCACAGGAGTGTGGGAGCAGTACTTC.

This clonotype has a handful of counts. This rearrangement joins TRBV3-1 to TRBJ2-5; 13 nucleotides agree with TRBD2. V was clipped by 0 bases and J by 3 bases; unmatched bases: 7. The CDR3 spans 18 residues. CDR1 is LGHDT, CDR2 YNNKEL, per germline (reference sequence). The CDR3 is CASSQEHGGTSGKETQYF. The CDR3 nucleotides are TGTGCCAGCAGCCAAGAACATGGTGGGACTAGCGGGAAAGAGACCCAGTACTTC.

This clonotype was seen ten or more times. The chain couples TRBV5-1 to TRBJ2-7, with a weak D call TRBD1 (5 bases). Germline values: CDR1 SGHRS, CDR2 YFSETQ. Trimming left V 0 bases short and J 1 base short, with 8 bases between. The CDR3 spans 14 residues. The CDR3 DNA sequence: TGCGCCAGCAGCTTGGTCGCAGGGTCCTACGAGCAGTACTTC. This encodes CASSLVAGSYEQYF.

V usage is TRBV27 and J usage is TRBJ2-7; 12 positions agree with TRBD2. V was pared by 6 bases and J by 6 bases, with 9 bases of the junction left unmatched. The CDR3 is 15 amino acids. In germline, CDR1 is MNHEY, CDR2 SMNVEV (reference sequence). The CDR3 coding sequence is TGTGCCAGCAGACCCCGGACTAGCGGGAAAGCCGAGCAGTACTTC. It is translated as CASRPRTSGKAEQYF.

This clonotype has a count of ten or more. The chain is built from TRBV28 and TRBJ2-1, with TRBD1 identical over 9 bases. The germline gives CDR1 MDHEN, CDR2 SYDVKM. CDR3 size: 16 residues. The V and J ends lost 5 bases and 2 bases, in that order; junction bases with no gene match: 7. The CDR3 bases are TGTGCCAGCAGTGGTTACGGGACAGGGACCTACAATGAGCAGTTCTTC. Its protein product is CASSGYGTGTYNEQFF.

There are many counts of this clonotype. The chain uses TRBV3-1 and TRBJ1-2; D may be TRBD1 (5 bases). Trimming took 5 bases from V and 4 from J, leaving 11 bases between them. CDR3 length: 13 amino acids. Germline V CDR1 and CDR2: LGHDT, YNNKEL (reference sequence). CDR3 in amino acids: CASSSGMGYGYTF. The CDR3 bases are TGTGCCAGCAGCTCAGGGATGGGCTATGGCTACACCTTC.

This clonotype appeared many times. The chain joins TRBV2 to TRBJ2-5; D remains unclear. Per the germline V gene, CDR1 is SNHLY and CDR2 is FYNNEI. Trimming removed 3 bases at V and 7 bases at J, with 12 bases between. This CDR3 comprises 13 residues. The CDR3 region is CASSETSDATQYF. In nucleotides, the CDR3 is TGTGCCAGCAGTGAGACCAGTGATGCGACCCAGTACTTC.

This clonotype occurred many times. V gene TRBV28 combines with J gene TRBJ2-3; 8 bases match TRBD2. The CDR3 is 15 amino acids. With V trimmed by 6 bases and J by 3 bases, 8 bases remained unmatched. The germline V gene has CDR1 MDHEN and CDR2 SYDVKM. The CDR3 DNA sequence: TGTGCCAGCAGACCCCAGACGGGAGGGACAGATACGCAGTATTTT. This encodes CASRPQTGGTDTQYF.

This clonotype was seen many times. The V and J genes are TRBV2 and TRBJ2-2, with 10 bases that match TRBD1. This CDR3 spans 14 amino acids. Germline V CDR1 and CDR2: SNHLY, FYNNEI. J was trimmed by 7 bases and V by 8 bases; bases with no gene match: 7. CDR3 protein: CASAGTGANGELFF. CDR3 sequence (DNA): TGTGCCAGCGCCGGGACAGGGGCTAACGGGGAGCTGTTTTTT.

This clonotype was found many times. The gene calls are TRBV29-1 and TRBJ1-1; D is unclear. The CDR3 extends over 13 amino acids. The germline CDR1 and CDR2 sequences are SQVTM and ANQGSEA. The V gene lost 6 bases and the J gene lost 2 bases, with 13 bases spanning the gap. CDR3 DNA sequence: TGCAGCGTGTCGGGTAGGGTAAACACTGAAGCTTTCTTT. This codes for CSVSGRVNTEAFF. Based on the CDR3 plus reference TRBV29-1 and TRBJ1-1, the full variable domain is SAVISQKPSRDICQRGTSLTIQCQVDSQVTMMFWYRQQPGQSLTLIATANQGSEATYESGFVIDKFPISRPNLTFSTLTVSNMSPEDSSIYLCSVSGRVNTEAFFGQGTRLTVV.

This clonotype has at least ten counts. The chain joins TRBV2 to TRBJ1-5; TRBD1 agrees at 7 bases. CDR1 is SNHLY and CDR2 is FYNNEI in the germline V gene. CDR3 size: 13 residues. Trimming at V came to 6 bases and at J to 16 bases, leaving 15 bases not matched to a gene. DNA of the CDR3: TGTGCCAGCAGCGACGTACAGGGGAGGCTCCAACATTTT. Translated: CASSDVQGRLQHF.

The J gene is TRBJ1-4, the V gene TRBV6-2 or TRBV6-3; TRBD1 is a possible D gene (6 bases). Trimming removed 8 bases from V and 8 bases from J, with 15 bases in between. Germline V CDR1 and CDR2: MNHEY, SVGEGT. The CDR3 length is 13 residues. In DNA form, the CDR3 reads TGTGCCAGCGGCTGGACAGACGGAGAAAAACTGTTTTTT. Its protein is CASGWTDGEKLFF.

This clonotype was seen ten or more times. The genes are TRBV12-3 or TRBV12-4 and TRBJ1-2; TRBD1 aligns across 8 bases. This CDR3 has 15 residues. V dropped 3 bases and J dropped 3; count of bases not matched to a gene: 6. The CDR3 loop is CASSFWAGGDYGYTF. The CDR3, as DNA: TGTGCCAGCAGTTTCTGGGCAGGGGGCGACTATGGCTACACCTTC.

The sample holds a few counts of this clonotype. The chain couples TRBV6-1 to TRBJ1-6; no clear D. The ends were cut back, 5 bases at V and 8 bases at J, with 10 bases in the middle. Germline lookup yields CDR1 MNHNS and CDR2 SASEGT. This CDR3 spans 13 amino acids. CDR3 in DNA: TGTGCCAGCAGTTTCACAAAAGATTCACCCCTCCACTTT. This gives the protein CASSFTKDSPLHF.

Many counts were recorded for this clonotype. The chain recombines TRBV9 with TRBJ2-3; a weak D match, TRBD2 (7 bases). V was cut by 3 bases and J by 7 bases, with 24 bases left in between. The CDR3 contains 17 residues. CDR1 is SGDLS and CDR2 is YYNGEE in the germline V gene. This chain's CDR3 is CASSEWRGRPASNTQYF. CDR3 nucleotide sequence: TGTGCCAGCAGCGAATGGCGGGGGCGCCCAGCGTCGAATACGCAGTATTTT.

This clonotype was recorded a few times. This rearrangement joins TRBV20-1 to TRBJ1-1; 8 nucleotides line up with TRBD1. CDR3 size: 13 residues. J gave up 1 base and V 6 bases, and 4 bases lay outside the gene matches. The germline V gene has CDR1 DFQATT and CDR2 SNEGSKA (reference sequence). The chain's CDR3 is CSAPDRGNTEAFF. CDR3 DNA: TGCAGTGCCCCAGACAGGGGGAACACTGAAGCTTTCTTT.

CDR3 protein: CSVARTSGASYEQYF. For the CDR3, the DNA is TGCAGCGTTGCCCGGACTAGCGGGGCCTCCTACGAGCAGTACTTC. V is TRBV29-1 and J is TRBJ2-7; 12 bases are shared with TRBD2. V was pared by 4 bases and J by 0 bases, with 4 bases of the junction left unmatched. Germline-derived CDR1 and CDR2 are SQVTM and ANQGSEA. This CDR3 has 15 amino acids.

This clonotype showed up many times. CDR3 in amino acids: CSAHHRDRVDEQFF. The CDR3 bases are TGCAGTGCGCACCACCGGGACAGGGTTGATGAGCAGTTCTTC. This chain connects TRBV20-1 to TRBJ2-1; TRBD1 aligns across 9 bases. The CDR3 is 14 amino acids. Looked up from germline, CDR1 is DFQATT and CDR2 is SNEGSKA (reference sequence). V was clipped by 6 bases and J by 8 bases; unmatched bases: 11.

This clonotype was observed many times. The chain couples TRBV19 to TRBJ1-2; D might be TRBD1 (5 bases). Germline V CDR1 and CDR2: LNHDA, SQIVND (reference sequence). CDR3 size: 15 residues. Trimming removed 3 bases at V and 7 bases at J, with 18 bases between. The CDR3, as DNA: TGTGCCAGTAGTATCAAGCCGTTGATCGGGGGTGGCTACACCTTC. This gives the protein CASSIKPLIGGGYTF. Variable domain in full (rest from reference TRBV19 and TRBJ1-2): DGGITQSPKYLFRKEGQNVTLSCEQNLNHDAMYWYRQDPGQGLRLIYYSQIVNDFQKGDIAEGYSVSREKKESFPLTVTSAQKNPTAFYLCASSIKPLIGGGYTFGSGTRLTVV.

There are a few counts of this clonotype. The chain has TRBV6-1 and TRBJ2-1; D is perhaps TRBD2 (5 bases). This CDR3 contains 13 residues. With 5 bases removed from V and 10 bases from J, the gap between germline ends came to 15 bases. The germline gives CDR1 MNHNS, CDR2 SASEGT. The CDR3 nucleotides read TGTGCCAGCAGTAAAAAGGACGGGGAAGAGCAGTTCTTC. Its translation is CASSKKDGEEQFF.

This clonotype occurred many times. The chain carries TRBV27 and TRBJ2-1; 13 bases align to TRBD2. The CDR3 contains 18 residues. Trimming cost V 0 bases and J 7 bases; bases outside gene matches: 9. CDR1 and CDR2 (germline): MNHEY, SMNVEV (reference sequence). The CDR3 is CASSLSGTSGKRGNEQFF. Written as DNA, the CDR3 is TGTGCCAGCAGTTTATCGGGGACTAGCGGGAAAAGAGGTAATGAGCAGTTCTTC.

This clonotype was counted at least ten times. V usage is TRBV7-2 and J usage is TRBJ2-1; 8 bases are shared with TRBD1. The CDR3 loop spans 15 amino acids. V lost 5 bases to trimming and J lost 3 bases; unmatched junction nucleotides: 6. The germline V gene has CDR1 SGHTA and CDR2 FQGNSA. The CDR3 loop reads CASSSRQGRYNEQFF. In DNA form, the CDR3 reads TGTGCCAGCAGCAGCAGACAGGGGCGCTACAATGAGCAGTTCTTC.

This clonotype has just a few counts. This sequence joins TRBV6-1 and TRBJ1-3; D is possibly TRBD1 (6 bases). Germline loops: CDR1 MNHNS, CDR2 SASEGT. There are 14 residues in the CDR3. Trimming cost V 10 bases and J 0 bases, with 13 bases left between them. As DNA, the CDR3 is TGTGCCACCCGACAGGAGTACTCTGGAAACACCATATATTTT. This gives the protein CATRQEYSGNTIYF.

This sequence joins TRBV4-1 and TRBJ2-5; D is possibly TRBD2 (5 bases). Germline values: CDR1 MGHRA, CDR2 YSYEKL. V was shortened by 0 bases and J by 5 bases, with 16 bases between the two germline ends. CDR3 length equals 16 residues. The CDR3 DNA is TGCGCCAGCAGCCAAGATAGGTATGGGGAGCTGGAGACCCAGTACTTC. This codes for CASSQDRYGELETQYF.